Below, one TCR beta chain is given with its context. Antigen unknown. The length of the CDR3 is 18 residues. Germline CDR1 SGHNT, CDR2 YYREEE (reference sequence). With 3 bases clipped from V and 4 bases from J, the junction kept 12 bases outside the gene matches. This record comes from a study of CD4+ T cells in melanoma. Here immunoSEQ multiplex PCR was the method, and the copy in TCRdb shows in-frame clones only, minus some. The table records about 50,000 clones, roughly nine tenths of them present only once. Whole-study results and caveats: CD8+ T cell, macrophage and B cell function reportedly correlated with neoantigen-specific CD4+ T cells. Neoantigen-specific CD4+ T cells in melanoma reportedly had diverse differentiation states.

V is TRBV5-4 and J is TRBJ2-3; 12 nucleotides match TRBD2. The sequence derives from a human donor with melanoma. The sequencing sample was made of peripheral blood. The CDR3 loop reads CASSWWTSGDRGADTQYF. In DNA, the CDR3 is TGTGCCAGCAGCTGGTGGACTAGCGGGGACCGTGGGGCAGATACGCAGTATTTT.